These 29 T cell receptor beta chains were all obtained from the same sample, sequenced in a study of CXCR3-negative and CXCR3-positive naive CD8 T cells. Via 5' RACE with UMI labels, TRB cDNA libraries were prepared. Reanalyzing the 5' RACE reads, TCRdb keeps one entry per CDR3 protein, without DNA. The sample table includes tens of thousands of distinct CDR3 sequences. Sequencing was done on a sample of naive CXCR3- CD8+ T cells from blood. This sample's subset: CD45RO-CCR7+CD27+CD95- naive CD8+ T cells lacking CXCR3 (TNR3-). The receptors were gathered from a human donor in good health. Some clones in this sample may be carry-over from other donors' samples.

CDR3 in amino acids: CSVEGYRNTGELFF. The V gene is TRBV29-1, the J gene TRBJ2-2. The CDR3 spans 14 residues. Per germline, CDR1 SQVTM and CDR2 ANQGSEA.

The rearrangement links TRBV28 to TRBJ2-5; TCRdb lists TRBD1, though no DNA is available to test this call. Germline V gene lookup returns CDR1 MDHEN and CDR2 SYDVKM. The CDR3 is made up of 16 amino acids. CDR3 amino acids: CASSGGGAGGQETQYF.

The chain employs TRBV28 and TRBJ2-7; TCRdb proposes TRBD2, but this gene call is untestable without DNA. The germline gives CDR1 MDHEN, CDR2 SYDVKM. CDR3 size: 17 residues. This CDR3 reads CASSPRTSGRFSYEQYF.

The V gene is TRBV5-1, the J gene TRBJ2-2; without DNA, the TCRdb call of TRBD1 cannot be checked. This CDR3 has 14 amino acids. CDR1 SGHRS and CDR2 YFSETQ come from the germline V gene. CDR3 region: CASSFGINTGELFF.

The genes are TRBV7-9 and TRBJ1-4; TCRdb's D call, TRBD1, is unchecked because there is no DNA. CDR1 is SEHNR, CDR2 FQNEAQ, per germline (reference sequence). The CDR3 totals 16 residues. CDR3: CASSTPGGDPNEKLFF.

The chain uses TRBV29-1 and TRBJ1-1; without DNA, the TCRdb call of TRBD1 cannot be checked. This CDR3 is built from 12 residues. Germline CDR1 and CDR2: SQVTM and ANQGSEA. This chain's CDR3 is CSVGQVNTEAFF.

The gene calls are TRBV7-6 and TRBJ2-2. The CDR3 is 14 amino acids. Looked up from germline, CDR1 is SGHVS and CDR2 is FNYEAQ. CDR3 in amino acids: CASSLRMNTGKLFF.

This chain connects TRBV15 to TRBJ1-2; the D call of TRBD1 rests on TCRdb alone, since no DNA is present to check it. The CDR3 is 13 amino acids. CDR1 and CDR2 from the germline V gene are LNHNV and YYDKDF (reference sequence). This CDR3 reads CATSRERGRTLTF.

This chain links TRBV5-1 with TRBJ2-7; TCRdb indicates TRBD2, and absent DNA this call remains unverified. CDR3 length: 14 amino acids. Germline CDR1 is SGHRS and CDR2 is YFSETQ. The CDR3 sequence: CASSSGQGAYEQYF.

CDR3 in amino acids: CASSFSQGAPGYTF. The chain recombines TRBV28 with TRBJ1-2; TCRdb proposes TRBD1, but this gene call is untestable without DNA. Germline V gene sequence: CDR1 MDHEN, CDR2 SYDVKM. The CDR3 has 14 residues.

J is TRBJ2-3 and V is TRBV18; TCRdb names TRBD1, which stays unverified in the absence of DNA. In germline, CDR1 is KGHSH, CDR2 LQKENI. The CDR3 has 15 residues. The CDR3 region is CASSLATGVTDTQYF.

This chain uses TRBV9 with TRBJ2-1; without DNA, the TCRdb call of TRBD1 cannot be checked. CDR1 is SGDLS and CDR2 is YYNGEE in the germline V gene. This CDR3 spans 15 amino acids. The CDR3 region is CASSPRQAGANEQFF.

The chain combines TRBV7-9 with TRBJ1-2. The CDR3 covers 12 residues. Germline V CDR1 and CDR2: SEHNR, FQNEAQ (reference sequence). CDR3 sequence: CASSLGGLGYTF.

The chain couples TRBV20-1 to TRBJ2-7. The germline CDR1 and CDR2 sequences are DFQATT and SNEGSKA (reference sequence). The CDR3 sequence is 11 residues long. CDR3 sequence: CSAGLGDEQYF.

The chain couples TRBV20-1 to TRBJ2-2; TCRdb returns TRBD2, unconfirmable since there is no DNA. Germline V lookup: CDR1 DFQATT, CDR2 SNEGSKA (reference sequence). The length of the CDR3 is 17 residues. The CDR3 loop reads CSALTRERGLNTGELFF.

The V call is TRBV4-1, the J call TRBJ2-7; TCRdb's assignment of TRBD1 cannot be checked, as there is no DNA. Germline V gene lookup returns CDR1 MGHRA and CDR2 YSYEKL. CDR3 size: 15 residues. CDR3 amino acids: CASSRTSGGSDEQYF.

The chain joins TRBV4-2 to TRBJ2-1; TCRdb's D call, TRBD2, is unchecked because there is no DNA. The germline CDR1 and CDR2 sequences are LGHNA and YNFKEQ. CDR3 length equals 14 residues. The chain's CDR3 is CASSLWTGVDEQFF.

The CDR3 reads CSVEDQVGDGRNTEAFF. The V call is TRBV29-1, the J call TRBJ1-1; checking the TCRdb D call of TRBD1 is not possible without DNA. The CDR3 is 17 residues long. CDR1 and CDR2 from the germline V gene are SQVTM and ANQGSEA.

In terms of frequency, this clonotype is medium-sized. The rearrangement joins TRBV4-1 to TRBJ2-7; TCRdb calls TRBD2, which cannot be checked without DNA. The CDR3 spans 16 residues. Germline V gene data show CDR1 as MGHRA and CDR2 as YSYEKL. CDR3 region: CASSQVQGGGSYEQYF.

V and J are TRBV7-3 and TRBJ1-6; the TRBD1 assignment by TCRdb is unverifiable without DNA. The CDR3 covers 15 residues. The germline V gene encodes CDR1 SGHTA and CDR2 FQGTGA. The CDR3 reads CASSLTGQSGSPLHF. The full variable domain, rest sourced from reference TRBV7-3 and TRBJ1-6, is GAGVSQTPSNKVTEKGKYVELRCDPISGHTALYWYRQSLGQGPEFLIYFQGTGAADDSGLPNDRFFAVRPEGSVSTLKIQRTERGDSAVYLCASSLTGQSGSPLHFGNGTRLTVT.

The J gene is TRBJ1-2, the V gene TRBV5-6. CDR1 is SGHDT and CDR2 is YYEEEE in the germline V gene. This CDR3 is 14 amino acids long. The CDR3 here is CASSLGTLNYGYTF.

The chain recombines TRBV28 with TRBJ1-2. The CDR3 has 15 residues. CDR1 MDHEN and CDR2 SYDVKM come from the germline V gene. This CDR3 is CASSPRTYEGYGYTF.

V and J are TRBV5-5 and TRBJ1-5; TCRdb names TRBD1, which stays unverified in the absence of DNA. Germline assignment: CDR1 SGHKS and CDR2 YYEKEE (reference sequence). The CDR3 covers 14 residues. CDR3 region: CASSLGGDRGSQHF.

The CDR3: CAREGSASTDTQYF. V usage is TRBV30 and J usage is TRBJ2-3. The CDR3 runs to 14 residues. CDR1 and CDR2 (germline): GTSNPN, SVGIG (reference sequence).

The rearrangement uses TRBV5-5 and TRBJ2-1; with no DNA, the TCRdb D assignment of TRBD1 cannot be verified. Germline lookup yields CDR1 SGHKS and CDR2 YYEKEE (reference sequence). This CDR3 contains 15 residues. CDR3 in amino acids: CASSFGQGNLNEQFF.

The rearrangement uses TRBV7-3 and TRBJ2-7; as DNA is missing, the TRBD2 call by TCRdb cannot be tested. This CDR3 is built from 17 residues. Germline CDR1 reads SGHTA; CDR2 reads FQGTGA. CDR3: CASSLRRVSGSSYEQYF.

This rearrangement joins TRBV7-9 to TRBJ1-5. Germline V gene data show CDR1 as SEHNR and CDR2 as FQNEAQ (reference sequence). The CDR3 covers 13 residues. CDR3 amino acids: CASSLSSNQPQHF.

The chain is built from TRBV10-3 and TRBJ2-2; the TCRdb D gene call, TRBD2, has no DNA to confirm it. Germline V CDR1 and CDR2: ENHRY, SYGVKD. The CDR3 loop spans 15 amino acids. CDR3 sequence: CAISPSDPRTGELFF.

CDR3 loop: CASSYSGLAWELFF. The J gene is TRBJ2-2, the V gene TRBV6-2 or TRBV6-3; without DNA, the TCRdb call of TRBD2 cannot be checked. Germline V gene sequence: CDR1 MNHEY, CDR2 SVGEGT. There are 14 residues in the CDR3.